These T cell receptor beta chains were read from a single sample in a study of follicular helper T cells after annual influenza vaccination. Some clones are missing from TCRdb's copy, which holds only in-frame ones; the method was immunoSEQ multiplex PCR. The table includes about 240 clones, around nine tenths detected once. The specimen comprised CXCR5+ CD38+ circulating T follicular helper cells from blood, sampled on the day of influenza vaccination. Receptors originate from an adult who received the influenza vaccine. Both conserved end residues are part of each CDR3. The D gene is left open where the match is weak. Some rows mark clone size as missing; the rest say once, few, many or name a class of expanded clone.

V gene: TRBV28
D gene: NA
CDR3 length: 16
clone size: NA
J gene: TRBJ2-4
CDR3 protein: CASSLVGDTAKNIQYF
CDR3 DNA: TGTGCCAGCAGTTTAGTAGGGGATACGGCCAAAAACATTCAGTACTTC

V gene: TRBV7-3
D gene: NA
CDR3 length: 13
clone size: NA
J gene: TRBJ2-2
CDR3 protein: CASSRDITGELFF
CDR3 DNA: TGTGCCAGCAGCCGGGACATCACCGGGGAGCTGTTTTTT

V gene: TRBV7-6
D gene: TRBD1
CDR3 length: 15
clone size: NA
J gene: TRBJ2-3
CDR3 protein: CASSRRQGREDTQYF
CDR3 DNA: TGTGCCAGCAGCCGGCGACAGGGAAGGGAAGATACGCAGTATTTT

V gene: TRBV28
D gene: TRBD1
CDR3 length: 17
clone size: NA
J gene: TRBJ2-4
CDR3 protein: CASSFSPGQGSKNIQYF
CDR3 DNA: TGTGCCAGCAGTTTTTCTCCGGGACAGGGCTCCAAAAACATTCAGTACTTC

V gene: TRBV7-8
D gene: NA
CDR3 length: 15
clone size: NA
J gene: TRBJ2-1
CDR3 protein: CASSLARGSYNEQFF
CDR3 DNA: TGTGCCAGCAGTCTGGCCAGGGGCTCCTACAATGAGCAGTTCTTC

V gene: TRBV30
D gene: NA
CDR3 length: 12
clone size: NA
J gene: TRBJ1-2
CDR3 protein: CAWSVGLGGYTF
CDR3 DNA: TGTGCCTGGAGTGTGGGGCTGGGAGGCTACACCTTC

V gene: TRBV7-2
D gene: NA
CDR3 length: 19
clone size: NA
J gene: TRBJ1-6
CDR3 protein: CASTLTHALGSSYNSPLHF
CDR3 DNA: TGTGCCAGCACCCTTACCCACGCATTAGGGAGCTCCTATAATTCACCCCTCCACTTT

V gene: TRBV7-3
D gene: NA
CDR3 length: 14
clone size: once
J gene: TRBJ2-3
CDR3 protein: CASSFERSTDTQYF
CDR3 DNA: TGTGCCAGCAGCTTCGAGAGAAGCACAGATACGCAGTATTTT

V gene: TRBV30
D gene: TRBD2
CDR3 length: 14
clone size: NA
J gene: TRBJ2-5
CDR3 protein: CALLAGGPWETQYF
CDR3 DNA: TGTGCCTTACTAGCGGGAGGGCCATGGGAGACCCAGTACTTC

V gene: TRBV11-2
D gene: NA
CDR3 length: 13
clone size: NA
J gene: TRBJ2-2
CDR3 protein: CASSSANTGELFF
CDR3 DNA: TGTGCCAGCAGCTCGGCGAACACCGGGGAGCTGTTTTTT

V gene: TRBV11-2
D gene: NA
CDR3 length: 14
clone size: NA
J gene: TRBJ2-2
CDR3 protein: CASSPDRSGGELFF
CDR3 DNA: TGTGCCAGCAGCCCCGACAGGTCCGGCGGGGAGCTGTTTTTT

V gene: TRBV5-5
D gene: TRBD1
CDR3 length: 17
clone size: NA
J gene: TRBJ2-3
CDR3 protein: CASSYSGTGTGTDTQYF
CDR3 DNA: TGTGCCAGCAGTTATTCGGGAACCGGGACAGGCACAGATACGCAGTATTTT